A selection of T cell receptor beta chains follows, all from one sample in a study of PD-1 blockade in mismatch repair-deficient tumors. Assay: immunoSEQ multiplex PCR; the TCRdb copy retains only in-frame clones and omits some. The data show under 85,000 clones, about 78% seen once. The sequencing used peripheral blood, collected 2 weeks after starting pembrolizumab. Every receptor here comes from an adult with mismatch repair-deficient cancer. Each CDR3 is given with its conserved first and last residue. A D gene is named only where the DNA matches it firmly. Some rows mark clone size as missing; the rest say once, few, many or name a class of expanded clone.

-	TRBD2	TRBV4-2	TRBJ2-7	TGTGCCAGCAGGCATGATACTAGCGGTCCCTACGAGCAGTACTTC	CASRHDTSGPYEQYF
-	-	TRBV4-2	TRBJ1-1	TGTGCCAGCAGCCAAGGCGACGGATTTACTGAAGCTTTCTTT	CASSQGDGFTEAFF
-	-	TRBV14	TRBJ1-1	TGTGCCAGCAGGGGGGCAGGAGGTTGGTACACTGAAGCTTTCTTT	CASRGAGGWYTEAFF
-	-	TRBV25-1	TRBJ1-2	TGTGCCAGCAGTAGGGATGGCTACACCTTC	CASSRDGYTF
medium-sized	-	TRBV2	TRBJ2-1	TGTGCCAGCAGTGACGGGCCAGGTTACAATGAGCAGTTCTTC	CASSDGPGYNEQFF
-	-	TRBV9	TRBJ1-1	TGTGCCAGCAGCCCCCGCGGCACTGAAGCTTTCTTT	CASSPRGTEAFF
-	-	TRBV27	TRBJ1-1	TGTGCCAGCAGTTTGGGGGGCGCCGCGACTGAAGCTTTCTTT	CASSLGGAATEAFF
-	-	TRBV5-1	TRBJ2-3	TGCGCCAGCAGCTTGGGCACCACAGATACGCAGTATTTT	CASSLGTTDTQYF
-	-	TRBV2	TRBJ1-5	TGTGCCAGCAGTGAAAGGGAGGGGGTTCAGCCCCAGCATTTT	CASSEREGVQPQHF
-	TRBD1	TRBV10-3	TRBJ2-1	TGTGCCATCAGGGACAGGGGAGGCTACAATGAGCAGTTCTTC	CAIRDRGGYNEQFF
-	-	TRBV27	TRBJ2-5	TGTGCCAGCAGTTTCTATTCAGGGCAGGGGCAAGAGACCCAGTACTTC	CASSFYSGQGQETQYF
few	-	TRBV7-3	TRBJ1-1	TGTGCCAGCAGCTTAGATGGTGCGGCGGCGAACACTGAAGCTTTCTTT	CASSLDGAAANTEAFF
-	TRBD1	TRBV9	TRBJ1-2	TGTGCCAGCAGCCTCTCCAGGGACAGGGGGCGGCTCGTGGATGGCTACACCTTC	CASSLSRDRGRLVDGYTF
-	TRBD1	TRBV5-1	TRBJ2-7	TGCGCCAGCAGCCGACAGGGCTACGAGCAGTACTTC	CASSRQGYEQYF
-	TRBD2	TRBV6-5	TRBJ2-7	TGTGCCAGCAGTTACTCCCAGCGGGAGAACGAGCAGTACTTC	CASSYSQRENEQYF
-	-	TRBV11-2	TRBJ2-1	TGTGCCAGCAGCTACGGAACCGCGCCCTACAATGAGCAGTTCTTC	CASSYGTAPYNEQFF
-	TRBD1	TRBV4-3	TRBJ1-2	TGCGCCAGCAGCCAAGATCATAGGGGGCTGTATGGCTACACCTTC	CASSQDHRGLYGYTF
few	TRBD1	TRBV27	TRBJ1-5	TGTGCCAGCAGTTTATCCAGGACAGGGGGCTCCAGTCAGCCCCAGCATTTT	CASSLSRTGGSSQPQHF
-	TRBD1	TRBV19	TRBJ2-7	TGTGCCAGTAGTAAATGGGCTGGGACAGGGGGGGGTTCCTACGAGCAGTACTTC	CASSKWAGTGGGSYEQYF
-	-	TRBV12-5	TRBJ1-5	TGTGCTAGTGGTTTCGGACTCAGCAATCAGCCCCAGCATTTT	CASGFGLSNQPQHF
few	-	TRBV12-5	TRBJ1-2	TGTGCTAGTAATAGTGGAGAGACCAACTATGGCTACACCTTC	CASNSGETNYGYTF
-	-	TRBV25-1	TRBJ2-7	TGTGCCAACCCCGGAGCGAGTGCTAGCAGTAATTGTCTCGAGCAGTACTTC	CANPGASASSNCLEQYF
-	TRBD1	TRBV6-4	TRBJ1-1	TGTGCCAGCAGTGTGCGGGACAGGGGGTTACCTGAAGCTTTCTTT	CASSVRDRGLPEAFF
-	-	TRBV6-1	TRBJ2-7	TGTGCCAGCAGTGAAGCCCCACTAGCTCTCTACGAGCAGTACTTC	CASSEAPLALYEQYF
-	TRBD2	TRBV27	TRBJ2-7	TGTGCCAGCAGTTTATCGTACGGGACTAGCGGCTCCTACGAGCAGTACTTC	CASSLSYGTSGSYEQYF
-	-	TRBV29-1	TRBJ2-2	TGCAGCGTTGAAGATTTTAGAGGCACCGGGGAGCTGTTTTTT	CSVEDFRGTGELFF